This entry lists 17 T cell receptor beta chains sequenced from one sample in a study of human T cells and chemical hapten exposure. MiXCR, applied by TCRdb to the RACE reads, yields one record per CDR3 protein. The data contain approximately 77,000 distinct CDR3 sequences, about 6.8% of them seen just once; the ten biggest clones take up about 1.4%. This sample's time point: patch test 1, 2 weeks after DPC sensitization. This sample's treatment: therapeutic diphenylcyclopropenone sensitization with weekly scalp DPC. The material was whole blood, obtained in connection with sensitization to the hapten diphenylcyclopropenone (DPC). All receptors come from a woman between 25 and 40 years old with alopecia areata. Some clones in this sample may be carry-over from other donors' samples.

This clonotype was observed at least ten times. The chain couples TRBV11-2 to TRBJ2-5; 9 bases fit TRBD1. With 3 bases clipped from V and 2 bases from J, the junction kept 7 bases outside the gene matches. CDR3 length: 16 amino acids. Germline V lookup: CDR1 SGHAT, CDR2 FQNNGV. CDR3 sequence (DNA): TGTGCCAGCAGCTTGGAAACAGGGGGCCGACAAGAGACCCAGTACTTC. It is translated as CASSLETGGRQETQYF.

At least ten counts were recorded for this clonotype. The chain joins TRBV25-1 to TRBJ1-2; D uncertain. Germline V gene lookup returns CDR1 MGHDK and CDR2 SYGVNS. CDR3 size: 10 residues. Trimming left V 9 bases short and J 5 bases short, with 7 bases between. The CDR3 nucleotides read TGTGCCAGTAGGAAGTATGGCTACACCTTC. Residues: CASRKYGYTF.

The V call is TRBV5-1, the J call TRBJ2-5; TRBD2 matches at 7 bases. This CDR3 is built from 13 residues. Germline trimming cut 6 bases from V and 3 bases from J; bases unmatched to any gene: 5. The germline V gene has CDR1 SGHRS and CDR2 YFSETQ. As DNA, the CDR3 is TGCGCCAGCAAGTACCTAGCGGAAGAGACCCAGTACTTC. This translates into CASKYLAEETQYF.

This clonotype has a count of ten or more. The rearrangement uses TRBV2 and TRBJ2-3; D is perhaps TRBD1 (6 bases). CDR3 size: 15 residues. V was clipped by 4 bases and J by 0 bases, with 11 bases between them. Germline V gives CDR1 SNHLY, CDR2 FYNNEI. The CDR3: CASSAGTSSTDTQYF. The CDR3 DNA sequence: TGTGCCAGCAGTGCCGGGACATCTAGCACAGATACGCAGTATTTT.

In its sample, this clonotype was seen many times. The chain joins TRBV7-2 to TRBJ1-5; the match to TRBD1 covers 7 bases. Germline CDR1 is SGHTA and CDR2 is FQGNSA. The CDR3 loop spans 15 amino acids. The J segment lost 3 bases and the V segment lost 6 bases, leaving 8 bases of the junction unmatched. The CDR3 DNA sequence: TGTGCCAGCAGTCCTCTGGGACAGTCCAATCAGCCCCAGCATTTT. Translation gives CASSPLGQSNQPQHF.

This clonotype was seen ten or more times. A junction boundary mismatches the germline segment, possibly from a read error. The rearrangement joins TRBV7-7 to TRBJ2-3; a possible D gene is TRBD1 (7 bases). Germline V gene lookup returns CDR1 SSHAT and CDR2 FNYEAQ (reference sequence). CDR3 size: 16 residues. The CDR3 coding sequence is TGTGCTAGCAGCGCGGGGACAGCTACTAGCACAGATACGCAGTATTTT. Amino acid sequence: CASSAGTATSTDTQYF.

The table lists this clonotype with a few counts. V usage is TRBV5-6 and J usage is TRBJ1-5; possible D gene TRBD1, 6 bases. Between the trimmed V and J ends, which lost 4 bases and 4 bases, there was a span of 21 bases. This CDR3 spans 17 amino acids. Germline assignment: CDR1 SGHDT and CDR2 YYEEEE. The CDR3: CASSLTPSGGLNQPQHF. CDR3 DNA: TGTGCCAGCAGCCTAACCCCCAGCGGGGGCCTTAATCAGCCCCAGCATTTT.

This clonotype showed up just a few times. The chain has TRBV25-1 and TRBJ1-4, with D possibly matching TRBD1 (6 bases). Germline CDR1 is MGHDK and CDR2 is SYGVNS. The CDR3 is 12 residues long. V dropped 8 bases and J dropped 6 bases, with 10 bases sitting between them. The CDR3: CASRRQDEKLFF. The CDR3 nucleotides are TGTGCCAGCCGAAGACAGGATGAAAAACTGTTTTTT. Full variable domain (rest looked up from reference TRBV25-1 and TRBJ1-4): EADIYQTPRYLVIGTGKKITLECSQTMGHDKMYWYQQDPGMELHLIHYSYGVNSTEKGDLSSESTVSRIRTEHFPLTLESARPSHTSQYLCASRRQDEKLFFGSGTQLSVL.

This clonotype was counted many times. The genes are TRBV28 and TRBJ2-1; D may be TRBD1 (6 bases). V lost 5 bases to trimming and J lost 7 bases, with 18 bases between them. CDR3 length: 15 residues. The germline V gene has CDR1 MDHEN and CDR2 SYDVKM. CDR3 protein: CASSPLGRDNNEQFF. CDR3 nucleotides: TGTGCCAGCAGTCCCCTGGGTCGGGACAATAATGAGCAGTTCTTC.

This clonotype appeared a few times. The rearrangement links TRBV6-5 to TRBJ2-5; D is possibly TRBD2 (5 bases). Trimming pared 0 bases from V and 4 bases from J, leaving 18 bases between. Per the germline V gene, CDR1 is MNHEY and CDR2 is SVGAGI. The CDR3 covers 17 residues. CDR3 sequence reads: CASSYSGVSDQRETQYF. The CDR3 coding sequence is TGTGCCAGCAGTTACTCCGGTGTTAGCGACCAACGAGAGACCCAGTACTTC.

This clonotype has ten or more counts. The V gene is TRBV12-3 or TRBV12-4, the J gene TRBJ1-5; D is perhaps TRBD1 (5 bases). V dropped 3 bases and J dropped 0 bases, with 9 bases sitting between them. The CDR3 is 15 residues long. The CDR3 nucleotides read TGTGCCAGCAGTTTCCAGGGACTTAGCAATCAGCCCCAGCATTTT. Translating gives CASSFQGLSNQPQHF.

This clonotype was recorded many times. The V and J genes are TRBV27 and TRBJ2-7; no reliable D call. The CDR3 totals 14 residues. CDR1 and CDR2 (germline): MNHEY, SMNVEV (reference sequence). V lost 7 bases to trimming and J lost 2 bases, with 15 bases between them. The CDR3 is CASTGFIRPYEQYF. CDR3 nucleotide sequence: TGTGCCAGCACCGGTTTTATTCGGCCCTACGAGCAGTACTTC.

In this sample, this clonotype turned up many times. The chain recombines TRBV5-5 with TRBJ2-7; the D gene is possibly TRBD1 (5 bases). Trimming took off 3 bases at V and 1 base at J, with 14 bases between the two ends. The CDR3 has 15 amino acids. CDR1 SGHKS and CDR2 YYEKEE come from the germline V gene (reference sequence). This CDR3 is CASSSRAGMSYEQYF. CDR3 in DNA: TGTGCCAGCAGCTCCCGGGCAGGGATGTCCTACGAGCAGTACTTC.

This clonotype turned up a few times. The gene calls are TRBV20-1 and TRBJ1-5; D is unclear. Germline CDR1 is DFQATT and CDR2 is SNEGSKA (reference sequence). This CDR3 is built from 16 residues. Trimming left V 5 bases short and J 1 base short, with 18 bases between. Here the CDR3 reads CSAARVGEGSNQPQHF. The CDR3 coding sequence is TGCAGTGCTGCACGTGTCGGGGAGGGAAGCAATCAGCCCCAGCATTTT.

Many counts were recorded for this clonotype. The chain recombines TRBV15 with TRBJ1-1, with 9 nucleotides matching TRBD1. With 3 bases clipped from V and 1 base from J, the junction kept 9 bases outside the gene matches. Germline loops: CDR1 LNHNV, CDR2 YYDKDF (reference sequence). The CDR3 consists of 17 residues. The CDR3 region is CATSSQPGQGANTEAFF. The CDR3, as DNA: TGTGCCACCAGCAGCCAGCCGGGACAGGGAGCGAACACTGAAGCTTTCTTT. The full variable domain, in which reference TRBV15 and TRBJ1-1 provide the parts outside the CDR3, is DAMVIQNPRYQVTQFGKPVTLSCSQTLNHNVMYWYQQKSSQAPKLLFHYYDKDFNNEADTPDNFQSRRPNTSFCFLDIRSPGLGDTAMYLCATSSQPGQGANTEAFFGQGTRLTVV.

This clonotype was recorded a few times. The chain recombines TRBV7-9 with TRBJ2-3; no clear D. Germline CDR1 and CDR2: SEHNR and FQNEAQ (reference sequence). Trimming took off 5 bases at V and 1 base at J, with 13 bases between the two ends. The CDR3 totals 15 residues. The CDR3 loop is CASSLSGLGTDTQYF. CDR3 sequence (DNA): TGTGCCAGCAGCCTGTCGGGCCTAGGCACAGATACGCAGTATTTT.

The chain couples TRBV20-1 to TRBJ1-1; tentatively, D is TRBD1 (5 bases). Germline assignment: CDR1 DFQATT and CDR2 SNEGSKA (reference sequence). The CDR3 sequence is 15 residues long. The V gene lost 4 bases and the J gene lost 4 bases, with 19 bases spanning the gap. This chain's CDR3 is CSAKLSDGGGTEAFF. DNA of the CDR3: TGCAGTGCTAAATTATCGGACGGTGGGGGCACTGAAGCTTTCTTT.